The 13 T cell receptor beta chains listed next were all sequenced from one sample in a study of blood T cell repertoires in COVID-19. Produced via immunoSEQ multiplex PCR; TCRdb's table is partial and in-frame only. The table includes a few hundred thousand clones, approximately 85% detected once. The sequenced sample was peripheral blood. Receptors were obtained from a human donor with COVID-19, enrolled during active disease. The donor label of this sample is uncertain.

The rearrangement joins TRBV19 to TRBJ1-1; D possibly corresponds to TRBD1 (5 bases). V shed 5 bases and J shed 0 bases, with 16 bases lying between them. The CDR3 consists of 16 residues. CDR1 is LNHDA and CDR2 is SQIVND in the germline V gene (reference sequence). As DNA, the CDR3 is TGTGCCAGTAGTTTTGGGGCGGGAGGTATGAACACTGAAGCTTTCTTT. The encoded protein is CASSFGAGGMNTEAFF.

V is TRBV3-1 (or the pseudogene TRBV3-2) and J is TRBJ2-7, with 8 bases lining up with TRBD1. There are 19 residues in the CDR3. The germline V gene encodes CDR1 LGHDT and CDR2 YNNKEL (reference sequence). V lost 4 bases and J lost 5; bases outside the gene matches: 22. In nucleotides, the CDR3 is TGTGCCAGCAGCCCCCGAAATCGTAGACCCGGGACAGGTGGACACGAGCAGTACTTC. Translation gives CASSPRNRRPGTGGHEQYF.

The V gene is TRBV7-2, the J gene TRBJ2-3; 14 bases are a match to TRBD2. V gave up 4 bases and J gave up 3 bases; unmatched junction bases: 6. This CDR3 is built from 17 residues. Germline loops: CDR1 SGHTA, CDR2 FQGNSA. This CDR3 reads CASSSGLAGVLTDTQYF. In DNA, the CDR3 is TGTGCCAGCAGCTCGGGACTAGCGGGAGTGTTAACAGATACGCAGTATTTT.

This chain joins TRBV18 and TRBJ2-1, with 7 bases fitting TRBD2. CDR1 KGHSH and CDR2 LQKENI come from the germline V gene. The V gene end was trimmed by 7 bases and the J gene end by 4 bases; junction bases not matched to a gene: 7. The CDR3 contains 14 residues. CDR3 in amino acids: CASLSSGSYNEQFF. As DNA, the CDR3 is TGTGCCAGCTTAAGTAGCGGGTCGTACAATGAGCAGTTCTTC.

The chain links TRBV6-6 to TRBJ2-2; maybe TRBD2 (6 bases). This CDR3 region has 14 residues. V lost 8 bases and J 7 bases, leaving 17 bases between the germline ends. Germline values: CDR1 MNHNY, CDR2 SVGAGI (reference sequence). The CDR3 DNA follows: TGTGCCAGCGGCCGGCCCCGGGAGAGCGGGGAGCTGTTTTTT. Its translation: CASGRPRESGELFF.

The chain recombines TRBV6-5 with TRBJ1-3; 8 bases are shared with TRBD1. Germline V gene lookup returns CDR1 MNHEY and CDR2 SVGAGI. With V trimmed by 8 bases and J by 2 bases, 8 bases remained unmatched. The CDR3 is 15 residues long. The CDR3 here is CASGDRLMAGNTIYF. In DNA, the CDR3 is TGTGCCAGCGGGGACAGGCTGATGGCTGGAAACACCATATATTTT.

The chain uses TRBV2 and TRBJ1-4; the match to TRBD1 covers 9 bases. Germline assignment: CDR1 SNHLY and CDR2 FYNNEI. This CDR3 region has 14 residues. J gave up 8 bases and V 6 bases, and 7 bases lay outside the gene matches. This CDR3 is CASRVGTGREKLFF. The CDR3 bases are TGTGCCAGCAGGGTCGGGACAGGGCGAGAAAAACTGTTTTTT.

V and J are TRBV27 and TRBJ1-1, with a weak D call TRBD1 (6 bases). CDR3 length: 13 amino acids. V was trimmed by 5 bases and J by 5 bases, leaving 12 bases between them. Germline V lookup: CDR1 MNHEY, CDR2 SMNVEV (reference sequence). The CDR3: CASSRLTGTEAFF. The CDR3 region has the DNA TGTGCCAGCAGTAGACTAACAGGGACTGAAGCTTTCTTT.

The V gene is TRBV21-1, the J gene TRBJ2-2; the DNA was not used to check the table's D call, TRBD2. TRBV21-1 is recorded as a pseudogene. CDR3 length equals 16 residues. The CDR3 protein is CASSQTTGSRSGELFF. For the CDR3, the DNA is TGTGCCAGCAGCCAAACGACCGGGAGCCGGTCCGGGGAGCTGTTTTTT.

This chain joins TRBV9 and TRBJ2-7; D may be TRBD2 (6 bases). The CDR3 is 16 residues long. Trimming left V 4 bases short and J 2 bases short, with 19 bases between. The germline V gene encodes CDR1 SGDLS and CDR2 YYNGEE. The CDR3 DNA sequence: TGTGCCAGCAGCCCGAAGGGAGGTAGGGGAACCTACGAGCAGTACTTC. It encodes CASSPKGGRGTYEQYF.

This clone was seen more than once but under ten times. The chain carries TRBV2 and TRBJ1-1, with TRBD1 identical over 7 bases. The CDR3 has 16 amino acids. Germline CDR1 is SNHLY and CDR2 is FYNNEI. V lost 5 bases to trimming and J lost 5 bases; unmatched junction nucleotides: 14. CDR3 sequence reads: CASSTVLTGKGTEAFF. In DNA form, the CDR3 reads TGTGCCAGCAGTACCGTTTTGACAGGGAAGGGAACTGAAGCTTTCTTT.

V gene TRBV7-8 combines with J gene TRBJ2-2; D might be TRBD1 (6 bases). Germline assignment: CDR1 SGHVS and CDR2 FQNEAQ. CDR3 length: 16 amino acids. V lost 5 bases and J 7 bases, leaving 20 bases between the germline ends. The CDR3 protein is CASSRGAGAQNGELFF. The CDR3 bases are TGTGCCAGCAGCCGAGGGGCAGGGGCGCAGAACGGGGAGCTGTTTTTT.

The chain combines TRBV9 with TRBJ2-2, with D perhaps matching TRBD2 (6 bases). CDR1 SGDLS and CDR2 YYNGEE come from the germline V gene. The CDR3 is 15 residues long. V lost 6 bases and J lost 5, with 17 bases in between. The CDR3 is CASKAGQGGTGELFF. In DNA form, the CDR3 reads TGTGCCAGCAAGGCGGGGCAGGGAGGTACCGGGGAGCTGTTTTTT.